This T cell receptor beta chain was retrieved from a study of blood T cells in healthy people across ages (dated by TCRdb to the mid-2010s). Turning to the overall study: In model experiments, template switching captured about one uniquely barcoded TCR beta cDNA molecule for every two T cells. The donors were split into four age groups: young (average 16 years), middle-aged (39), aged (roughly 65) and long-lived (approximately 80). To avoid experimental bias, donors of different ages were distributed randomly across sequencing lanes. Two additional independent replicas of 1 million unique cDNA reads from the same blood draw were analyzed for two donors (one aged 18 to 30 and one aged 80 or older). Using deep sequencing normalized with unique cDNA molecular identifiers, the study measured how TCR beta repertoire diversity changes with age. General conclusions and limits of the study: Since profiling was done on bulk unsorted PBMCs, naive and antigen-experienced compartments could not be conclusively compared. Compared with the aged group, the long-lived group had more naive CD4+ T cells, fewer expanded clones and increased TCR diversity, a pattern suggesting age selection. Total diversity estimates from one million sequenced T cells were considered lower bounds and underestimates. Donor CMV infection status was unknown, potentially confounding age-related changes in expanded clonotypes. As age increased, observed TCR beta diversity per million T cells dropped in a roughly linear way, and a significant reduction was already evident by age about 40. There was a strong correlation between observed TCR beta diversity and the percentage of naive T cells measured by flow cytometry.

Details on this clonotype: This clone's antigen is unknown. No base qualities exist here, and no much larger clone lies one base off it.

At the junction V is shortened by 2 bases and J by 9 bases, with 8 bases in between. The CDR3 runs 12 residues from the cysteine to the phenylalanine. The CDR3 DNA has 36 bases and is translated from base 1. Looking up the germline V gene yields CDR1 SGHTA and CDR2 FQGTGA. The library was prepared using 5' RACE. The instrument was an Illumina HiSeq 2500. A second PCR of about 6 to 11 cycles was performed with a sample-barcoded 5' primer and a J-beta primer mix. A unique molecular identifier was introduced onto each TCR beta cDNA molecule by a template-switch 5' adaptor carrying 12 random nucleotides. Each sample yielded at least 2.5 million CDR3-containing paired-end reads. All of the RNA was converted into first-strand cDNA using the Mint cDNA synthesis kit, with a TRBC-specific oligonucleotide serving as the primer. All cDNA was treated with uracil-DNA glycosylase and then went through a first 18-cycle PCR with the universal primers M1SS and BC2_uni_R. The paper's data handling went like this. Each sample was normalized by randomly selecting 1 million high-quality reads, each carrying a distinct molecular identifier. Instead of being binned into consensus sequences, reads with shared molecular identifiers were discarded. MiTCR, with a Q25 quality threshold and the strictest error-elimination algorithm, was used for CDR3 identification, clonotype clustering and error correction. A nonparametric unseen species model with Euler transformation was used to estimate a lower bound on total TCR beta diversity. TCRdb redid the processing of the public reads, applying fastp at Q25 and MiXCR, and retained in-frame beta chains. Entries are consolidated by CDR3 protein sequence, retaining the most common genes and DNA. TCRdb's processing, not the authors', yielded these V and J calls. The sample table holds 800,000 to 900,000 distinct CDR3 sequences, of which 55% to 65% were seen once. The top ten constitute roughly a quarter of the sample.

Systemically healthy Caucasian individuals from Russia, some 38 in total and aged about 6 to 90 years, were included as donors. Each donor gave about 11 milliliters of peripheral blood, drawn into EDTA-treated Vacutainer tubes. Ficoll-Paque density-gradient centrifugation was used to isolate PBMCs, with at least 6.5 million per sample. Trizol reagent was used to extract total RNA from PBMCs, with at least 5 micrograms per sample. For every donor, flow cytometry on a PBMC aliquot measured the percentage of naive CD45RAhigh/CD27high T cells. The sequence is built from TRBV7-3 and TRBJ2-1, with the D call tentatively TRBD1 or TRBD2, each fitting 5 bases. Sequenced input: blood. The sequence was obtained from a young man in good health. This receptor has the CDR3 CASSLWDGEQFF. The DNA is as follows: TGTGCCAGCAGCTTATGGGACGGTGAGCAGTTCTTC.